This is a list of T cell receptor beta chains from one sample in a study of CD8 T cells in ankylosing spondylitis. TCRdb independently ran MiXCR on the 5' RACE reads; one entry per CDR3 protein. The sample contains 200,000 to 300,000 distinct CDR3 sequences, about 10% of which appear only once. The sample taken for sequencing was blood, either unsorted or a sorted T cell fraction (not recorded which). Receptor source: a male donor with ankylosing spondylitis or in good health (not recorded which). The conserved cysteine and the conserved F or W are not part of the CDR3 here. Fields, in order: D gene, V gene, CDR3 protein. D genes are given only for firm matches.

TRBD1 | TRBV27 | ASSSRDRGITDTQY
. | TRBV10-1 | PSSGKRGTYTYEQY
. | TRBV20-1 | SASPPAEFSYGYT
. | TRBV20-1 | SARDGTGQETQY
. | TRBV27 | ASSAPQPHEQF
. | TRBV24-1 | ATSRRGGTNNEQF
. | TRBV12-3/TRBV12-4 | ASSLTGHQH
. | TRBV5-4 | ASSFRGSSGANVLT
. | TRBV15 | ATSRDLARGSNTEAF
. | TRBV6-2/TRBV6-3 | ASSYSGSIGRLLVTAYNEQF
. | TRBV29-1 | SVTGLMETQY
. | TRBV6-5 | ASSFGGWGMNTEAF
. | TRBV30 | AWSVTESQPQH
TRBD2 | TRBV10-2 | ASSDLGGSGRYNEQF
. | TRBV5-1 | ASSLGPPTDTQY
. | TRBV18 | ASSPDAGPYGYT
. | TRBV30 | AWSLGWADLSSYT
TRBD2 | TRBV25-1 | ASSESSGEYEQY
. | TRBV20-1 | SAREITGQNTEAF
. | TRBV29-1 | SVAPPDQPQH
. | TRBV7-2 | ASSSLGARNTEAF
. | TRBV7-2 | ASGPDWQPQH
. | TRBV27 | ASTPPGSPKEAF
. | TRBV12-3/TRBV12-4 | ASSSRGEQY
. | TRBV10-3 | AIRDGGAPNTEAF
. | TRBV5-1 | ASSSGPGQPQH
. | TRBV28 | ASSLASQRETQY
. | TRBV20-1 | SARDFRGDEKLF
. | TRBV6-5 | ASSYSPQGSNQPQH